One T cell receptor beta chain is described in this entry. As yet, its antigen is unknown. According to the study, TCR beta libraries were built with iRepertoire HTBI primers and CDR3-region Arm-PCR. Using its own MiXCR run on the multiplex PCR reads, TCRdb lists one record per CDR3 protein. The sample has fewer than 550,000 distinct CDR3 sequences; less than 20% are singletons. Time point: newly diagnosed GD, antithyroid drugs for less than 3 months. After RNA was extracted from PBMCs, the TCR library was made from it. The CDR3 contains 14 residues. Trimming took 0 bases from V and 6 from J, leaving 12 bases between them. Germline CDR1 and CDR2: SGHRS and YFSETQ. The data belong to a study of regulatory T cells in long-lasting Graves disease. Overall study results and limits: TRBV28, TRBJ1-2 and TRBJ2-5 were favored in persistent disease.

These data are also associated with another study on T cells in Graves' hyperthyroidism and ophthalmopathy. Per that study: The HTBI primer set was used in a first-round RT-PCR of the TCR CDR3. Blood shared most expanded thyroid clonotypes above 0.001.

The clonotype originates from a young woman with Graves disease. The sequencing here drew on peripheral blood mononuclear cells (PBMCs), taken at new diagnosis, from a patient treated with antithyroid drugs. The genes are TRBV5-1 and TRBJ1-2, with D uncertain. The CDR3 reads CASSLGVSGNGYTF. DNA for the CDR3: TGCGCCAGCAGCTTGGGAGTAAGCGGCAATGGCTACACCTTC.